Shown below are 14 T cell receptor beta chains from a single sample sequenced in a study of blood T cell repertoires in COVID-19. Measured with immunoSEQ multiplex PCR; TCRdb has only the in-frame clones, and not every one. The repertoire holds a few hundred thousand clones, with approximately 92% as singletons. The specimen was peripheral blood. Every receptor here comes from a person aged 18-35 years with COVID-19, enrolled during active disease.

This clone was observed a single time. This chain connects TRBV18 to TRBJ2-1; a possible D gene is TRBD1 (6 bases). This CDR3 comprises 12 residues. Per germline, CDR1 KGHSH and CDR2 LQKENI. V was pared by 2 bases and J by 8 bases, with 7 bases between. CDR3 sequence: CASSPKGDEQFF. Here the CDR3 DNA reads TGTGCCAGCTCACCAAAGGGGGATGAGCAGTTCTTC.

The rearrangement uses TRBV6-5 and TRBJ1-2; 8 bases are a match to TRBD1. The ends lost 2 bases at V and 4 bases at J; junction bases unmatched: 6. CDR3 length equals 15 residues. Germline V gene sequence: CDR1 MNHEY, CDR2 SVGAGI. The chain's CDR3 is CASSYTQGATYGYTF. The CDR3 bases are TGTGCCAGCAGTTACACTCAGGGGGCGACCTATGGCTACACCTTC.

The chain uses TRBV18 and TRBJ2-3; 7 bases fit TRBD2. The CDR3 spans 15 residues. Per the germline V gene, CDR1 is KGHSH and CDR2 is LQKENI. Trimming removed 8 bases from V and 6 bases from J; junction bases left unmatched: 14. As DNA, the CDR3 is TGTGCCAGCGGAGCGAGCGGGAAAAGTCCGGATACGCAGTATTTT. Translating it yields CASGASGKSPDTQYF.

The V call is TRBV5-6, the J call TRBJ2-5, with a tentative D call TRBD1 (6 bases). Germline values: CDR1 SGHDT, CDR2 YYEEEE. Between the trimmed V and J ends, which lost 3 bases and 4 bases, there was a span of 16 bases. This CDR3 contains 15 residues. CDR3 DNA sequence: TGTGCCAGCAGCTGGGATACAGGGATCGGAGAGACCCAGTACTTC. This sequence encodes CASSWDTGIGETQYF.

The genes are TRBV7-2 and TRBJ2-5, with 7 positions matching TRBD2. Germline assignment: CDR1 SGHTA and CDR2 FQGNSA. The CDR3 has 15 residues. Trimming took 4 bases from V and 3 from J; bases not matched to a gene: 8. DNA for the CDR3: TGTGCCAGCAGCTCCGACTGGAGCGGGGAAGAGACCCAGTACTTC. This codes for CASSSDWSGEETQYF.

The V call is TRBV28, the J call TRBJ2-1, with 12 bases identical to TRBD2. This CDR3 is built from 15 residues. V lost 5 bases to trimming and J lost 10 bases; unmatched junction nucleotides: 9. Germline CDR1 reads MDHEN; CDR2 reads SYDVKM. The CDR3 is CASSPTTSGRKEQFF. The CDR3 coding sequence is TGTGCCAGCAGTCCCACGACTAGCGGGAGAAAAGAGCAGTTCTTC.

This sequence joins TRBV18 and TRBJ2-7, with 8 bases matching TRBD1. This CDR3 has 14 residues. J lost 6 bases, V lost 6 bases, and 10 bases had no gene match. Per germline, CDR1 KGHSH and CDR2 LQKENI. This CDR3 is CASSYQGAPGEQYF. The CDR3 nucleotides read TGTGCCAGCTCGTATCAGGGGGCGCCGGGCGAGCAGTACTTC.

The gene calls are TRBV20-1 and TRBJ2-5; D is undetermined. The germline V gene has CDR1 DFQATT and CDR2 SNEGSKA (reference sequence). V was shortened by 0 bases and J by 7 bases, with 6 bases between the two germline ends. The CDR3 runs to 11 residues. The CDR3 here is CSARESWTQYF. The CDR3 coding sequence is TGCAGTGCTAGAGAATCGTGGACCCAGTACTTC.

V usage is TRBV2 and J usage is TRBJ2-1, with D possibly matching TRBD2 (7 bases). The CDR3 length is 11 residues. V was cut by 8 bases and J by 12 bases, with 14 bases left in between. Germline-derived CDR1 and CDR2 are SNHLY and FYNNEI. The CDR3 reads CASRREGVQFF. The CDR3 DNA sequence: TGTGCCAGCCGGAGGGAGGGGGTGCAGTTCTTC.

In DNA form, the CDR3 reads TGTGCCAGCAGCCAAGGAGGGTATGGAAACACCATATATTTT. This gives the protein CASSQGGYGNTIYF. The chain employs TRBV3-1 (or the pseudogene TRBV3-2) and TRBJ1-3; no clear D gene. Deletions cut 1 base from V and 3 bases from J, with 7 bases between. Germline V gene data show CDR1 as LGHDT and CDR2 as YNNKEL (reference sequence). This CDR3 has 14 amino acids.

The CDR3 DNA is TGTGCCAGCTTGAAAGGACTAGCGGGAGTAGAGACCCAGTACTTC. This codes for CASLKGLAGVETQYF. This rearrangement joins TRBV6-5 to TRBJ2-5; TRBD2 aligns across 13 bases. Trimming removed 8 bases from V and 4 bases from J; junction bases left unmatched: 7. The germline V gene encodes CDR1 MNHEY and CDR2 SVGAGI. CDR3 length: 15 amino acids.

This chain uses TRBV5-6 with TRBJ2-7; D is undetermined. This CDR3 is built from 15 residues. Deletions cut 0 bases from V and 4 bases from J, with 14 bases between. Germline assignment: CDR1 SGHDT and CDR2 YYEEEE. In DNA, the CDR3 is TGTGCCAGCAGCTTGGGACTTCTCCGAGGATACGAGCAGTACTTC. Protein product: CASSLGLLRGYEQYF. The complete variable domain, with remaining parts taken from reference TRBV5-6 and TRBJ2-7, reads DAGVTQSPTHLIKTRGQQVTLRCSPKSGHDTVSWYQQALGQGPQFIFQYYEEEERQRGNFPDRFSGHQFPNYSSELNVNALLLGDSALYLCASSLGLLRGYEQYFGPGTRLTVT.

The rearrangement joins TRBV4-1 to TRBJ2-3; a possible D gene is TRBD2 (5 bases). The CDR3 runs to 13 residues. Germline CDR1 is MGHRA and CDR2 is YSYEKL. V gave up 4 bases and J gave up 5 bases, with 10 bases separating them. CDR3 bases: TGCGCCAGCAGCCTAGGACTTGGAGATACGCAGTATTTT. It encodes CASSLGLGDTQYF.

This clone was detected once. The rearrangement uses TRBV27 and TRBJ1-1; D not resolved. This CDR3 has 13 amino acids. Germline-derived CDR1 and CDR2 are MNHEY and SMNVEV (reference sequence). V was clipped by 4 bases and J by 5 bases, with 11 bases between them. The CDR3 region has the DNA TGTGCCAGCAGTTCCAGAAGGGAGACTGAAGCTTTCTTT. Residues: CASSSRRETEAFF.